This T cell receptor (beta chain) was identified during a study of cytotoxic CD8 clonotypes in ibrutinib-treated CLL. Study overall: After a median of about 70 months, roughly 15 patients stayed remitted and approximately 12 progressed; responses had been partial in around 25 and complete in 2. Among the samples, the mean was about 260,000 productive templates and approximately 91,000 productive rearrangements. Study outcomes and limitations: Clonality was higher at ibrutinib response and returned toward baseline at progression. Relative to age-matched healthy donors, clonality at baseline was higher, and it tracked circulating CD8+ T-cell counts.

The CDR3 consists of 14 residues. Germline values: CDR1 SGHDT, CDR2 YYEEEE. Trimming pared 4 bases from V and 0 bases from J, leaving 10 bases between. This clone appeared a few times. Its antigen remains unidentified. Clones were sequenced by immunoSEQ multiplex PCR, and TCRdb holds only the in-frame ones, with some missing. The sample shows tens of thousands of clones, 75% of them seen only once. Sequences were derived from PBMCs, sampled before ibrutinib treatment. The sequence was collected from a human donor with chronic lymphocytic leukemia. The chain carries TRBV5-6 and TRBJ1-1; possible D gene TRBD1, 5 bases. In DNA form, the CDR3 reads TGTGCCAGCAGCAGGGGTCTTGTGAACACTGAAGCTTTCTTT. Its translation: CASSRGLVNTEAFF. The variable domain in full, with the rest retrieved from reference TRBV5-6 and TRBJ1-1, is DAGVTQSPTHLIKTRGQQVTLRCSPKSGHDTVSWYQQALGQGPQFIFQYYEEEERQRGNFPDRFSGHQFPNYSSELNVNALLLGDSALYLCASSRGLVNTEAFFGQGTRLTVV.